Below, 25 T cell receptor beta chains from the same sample are listed, as sequenced in a study of cytomegalovirus exposure and HLA in healthy donors (dated by TCRdb to the late 2010s). Libraries were made using the immunoSEQ multiplex PCR assay. For the multiplex PCR, a mixture combining 60 forward primers for TCR Vbeta segments and 13 reverse primers for TCR Jbeta segments was used. TCRdb limited this immuneACCESS table to in-frame rearrangements with V and J called. A share of clones is missing; checked studies link under half to unresolved V genes, and the rest is unexplained. This sample has about 180,000 clones in its table, and about 80% of those were observed once. The top ten constitute 0.69% of the sample. Sample: PBMCs. Receptors were obtained from a middle-aged woman in good health and CMV-seronegative.

This clone has more than one count but fewer than ten. This chain uses TRBV30 with TRBJ1-1; 7 bases agree with TRBD1. Germline CDR1 reads GTSNPN; CDR2 reads SVGIG (reference sequence). The CDR3 is 13 amino acids. The V and J ends lost 6 bases and 4 bases, in that order; junction bases with no gene match: 8. The CDR3 sequence: CACKRQGSTEAFF. For the CDR3, the DNA is TGTGCCTGCAAACGACAGGGAAGCACTGAAGCTTTCTTT.

The chain links TRBV19 to TRBJ1-1; the D is unclear. The CDR3 contains 13 residues. Germline lookup yields CDR1 LNHDA and CDR2 SQIVND (reference sequence). Trimming pared 3 bases from V and 0 bases from J, leaving 5 bases between. Here the CDR3 reads CASSIAVNTEAFF. The DNA of the CDR3 is TGTGCCAGTAGTATTGCAGTGAACACTGAAGCTTTCTTT.

This clone has just a few counts. The chain joins TRBV29-1 to TRBJ2-5; possibly TRBD2 for D (6 bases). V lost 3 bases and J 6 bases, leaving 8 bases between the germline ends. The CDR3 length is 11 residues. Germline CDR1 SQVTM, CDR2 ANQGSEA. CDR3 nucleotide sequence: TGCAGCGTTGACCTAGCGCAGACCCAGTACTTC. It encodes CSVDLAQTQYF.

This clone occurred a few times. The V call is TRBV25-1, the J call TRBJ1-1; maybe TRBD1 (5 bases). Germline lookup yields CDR1 MGHDK and CDR2 SYGVNS. Between the trimmed V and J ends, which lost 8 bases and 5 bases, there was a span of 12 bases. The CDR3 extends over 12 amino acids. The CDR3 loop reads CASFGGKTEAFF. CDR3 bases: TGTGCCAGCTTTGGGGGGAAGACTGAAGCTTTCTTT.

With regard to this clone: The junction differs from germline at one of its ends, possibly a read error. The gene calls are TRBV10-3 and TRBJ2-1, with TRBD1 as a possible D gene (6 bases). This CDR3 spans 14 amino acids. From germline, CDR1 is ENHRY and CDR2 SYGVKD. This CDR3 reads CAITESQGPKPQVF. CDR3 bases: TGTGCCATCACCGAATCACAGGGCCCGAAGCCCCAGGTCTTC.

This chain's CDR3 is CAWSVNRLLGVSSGNTIYF. DNA of the CDR3: TGTGCCTGGAGCGTCAATAGGCTATTAGGAGTGAGCTCTGGAAACACCATATATTTT. The chain joins TRBV30 to TRBJ1-3; D remains unclear. V lost 3 bases to trimming and J lost 0 bases, with 24 bases between them. Per the germline V gene, CDR1 is GTSNPN and CDR2 is SVGIG (reference sequence). The length of the CDR3 is 19 residues.

This chain connects TRBV5-1 to TRBJ1-1; 8 nucleotides agree with TRBD1. CDR3 length: 12 residues. V was clipped by 3 bases and J by 8 bases; unmatched bases: 3. The germline gives CDR1 SGHRS, CDR2 YFSETQ. The CDR3 region is CASSSTGEEAFF. In nucleotides, the CDR3 is TGCGCCAGCAGCTCGACAGGGGAGGAAGCTTTCTTT.

The CDR3 DNA reads as TGCAGCGGACAGGGGGACTCCTACAATGAGCAGTTCTTC. The encoded protein is CSGQGDSYNEQFF. The chain recombines TRBV29-1 with TRBJ2-1; 9 nucleotides agree with TRBD1. V lost 7 bases to trimming and J lost 0 bases; unmatched junction nucleotides: 1. CDR1 and CDR2 (germline): SQVTM, ANQGSEA. CDR3 size: 13 residues.

The CDR3 here is CASSSMEGTDTQYF. The DNA for the CDR3 is TGTGCCAGCAGCTCAATGGAGGGCACAGATACGCAGTATTTT. V usage is TRBV9 and J usage is TRBJ2-3; D possibly corresponds to TRBD2 (5 bases). Germline CDR1 and CDR2: SGDLS and YYNGEE. CDR3 length equals 14 residues. V lost 4 bases and J lost 1, with 10 bases in between.

V usage is TRBV11-2 and J usage is TRBJ1-4, with D tentatively TRBD1 (5 bases). V was clipped by 5 bases and J by 2 bases, with 9 bases between them. Germline CDR1 and CDR2: SGHAT and FQNNGV. This CDR3 has 14 amino acids. The CDR3, as DNA: TGTGCCAGCAGCCGGGACTTCACTAATGAAAAACTGTTTTTT. As protein: CASSRDFTNEKLFF.

In this sample, this clone turned up once. The chain uses TRBV5-6 and TRBJ2-2, with 9 bases fitting TRBD1. The germline gives CDR1 SGHDT, CDR2 YYEEEE. The trim removed 4 bases at V and 0 bases at J, leaving 10 bases unmatched. This CDR3 has 18 amino acids. CDR3 coding DNA: TGTGCCAGCAGCACCATCTCGGACAGGGGCCCGAACACCGGGGAGCTGTTTTTT. Translated, it gives CASSTISDRGPNTGELFF.

The V and J genes are TRBV19 and TRBJ1-2; the D gene is possibly TRBD1 (6 bases). The CDR3 has 16 amino acids. Germline V gene sequence: CDR1 LNHDA, CDR2 SQIVND (reference sequence). Trimming took off 7 bases at V and 2 bases at J, with 20 bases between the two ends. The CDR3 reads CASNSPRWTDNYGYTF. Written as DNA, the CDR3 is TGTGCCAGTAACTCCCCCCGTTGGACAGACAACTATGGCTACACCTTC.

The V call is TRBV5-4, the J call TRBJ1-4; D possibly corresponds to TRBD1 (5 bases). V was pared by 0 bases and J by 4 bases, with 7 bases between. Germline CDR1 SGHNT, CDR2 YYREEE (reference sequence). The CDR3 contains 14 residues. The DNA for the CDR3 is TGTGCCAGCAGCTTGGCGGGACTTAATGAAAAACTGTTTTTT. Its protein product is CASSLAGLNEKLFF.

This clone turned up a few times. This rearrangement joins TRBV6-5 to TRBJ1-5; perhaps TRBD1 as D (5 bases). The V end was cut by 6 bases, the J end by 9 bases, with 18 bases between. The CDR3 extends over 14 amino acids. Germline CDR1 MNHEY, CDR2 SVGAGI. CDR3 DNA: TGTGCCAGCAGGTCCACAGGCTACTCCGGGCCCCAGCATTTT. Translating it yields CASRSTGYSGPQHF.

This clone was picked up one time. This chain links TRBV18 with TRBJ1-3, with a possible D match to TRBD1 (6 bases). This CDR3 spans 15 amino acids. Trimming shortened V by 6 bases and J by 2 bases, and 14 bases separated the two germline ends. Per germline, CDR1 KGHSH and CDR2 LQKENI. CDR3 in DNA: TGTGCCAGCTCCCCAATCAGGGGCCCTGGAAACACCATATATTTT. Translating it yields CASSPIRGPGNTIYF.

This chain connects TRBV30 to TRBJ2-5; 8 bases match TRBD1. V was clipped by 5 bases and J by 4 bases; unmatched bases: 3. Germline V lookup: CDR1 GTSNPN, CDR2 SVGIG (reference sequence). The CDR3 loop spans 12 amino acids. CDR3 DNA: TGTGCCTGGTTACAGGGGGGAGAGACCCAGTACTTC. Its protein is CAWLQGGETQYF. The variable domain in full, with the rest retrieved from reference TRBV30 and TRBJ2-5, is SQTIHQWPATLVQPVGSPLSLECTVEGTSNPNLYWYRQAAGRGLQLLFYSVGIGQISSEVPQNLSASRPQDRQFILSSKKLLLSDSGFYLCAWLQGGETQYFGPGTRLLVL.

The chain couples TRBV11-2 to TRBJ2-7; TRBD1 matches 7 bases. CDR1 and CDR2 from the germline V gene are SGHAT and FQNNGV. Trimming cost V 3 bases and J 6 bases; bases outside gene matches: 8. This CDR3 spans 14 amino acids. The CDR3: CASSFDRVLPEQYF. The CDR3 DNA is TGTGCCAGCAGCTTCGACAGGGTTCTCCCCGAGCAGTACTTC.

V gene TRBV28 combines with J gene TRBJ2-7, with a tentative D call TRBD1 (5 bases). This CDR3 region has 12 residues. Germline V gene data show CDR1 as MDHEN and CDR2 as SYDVKM. V lost 4 bases and J lost 7, with 11 bases in between. The CDR3 DNA sequence: TGTGCCAGCAGTTCCTTAGGGGATGAGCAGTACTTC. It yields the protein CASSSLGDEQYF.

The chain carries TRBV10-1 and TRBJ1-5; D unclear. Per the germline V gene, CDR1 is WNHNN and CDR2 is SYGVQD (reference sequence). The CDR3 has 13 amino acids. Trimming removed 4 bases at V and 6 bases at J, with 10 bases between. CDR3 residues: CASSAGLGQPQHF. The CDR3 DNA sequence: TGCGCCAGCAGTGCCGGGTTGGGTCAGCCCCAGCATTTT.

V usage is TRBV7-2 and J usage is TRBJ2-4; TRBD2 matches at 7 bases. CDR3 length equals 15 residues. The J segment lost 8 bases and the V segment lost 1 base, leaving 8 bases of the junction unmatched. Germline V gene lookup returns CDR1 SGHTA and CDR2 FQGNSA. The CDR3 region is CASSLDRGGRDIQYF. Here the CDR3 DNA reads TGTGCCAGCAGCTTAGATCGAGGAGGGAGGGACATTCAGTACTTC. Together with reference TRBV7-2 and TRBJ2-4, the CDR3 gives the full variable domain: GAGVSQSPSNKVTEKGKDVELRCDPISGHTALYWYRQSLGQGLEFLIYFQGNSAPDKSGLPSDRFSAERTGGSVSTLTIQRTQQEDSAVYLCASSLDRGGRDIQYFGAGTRLSVL.

The rearrangement links TRBV28 to TRBJ2-5, with 7 bases identical to TRBD1. The J call may be in error: the DNA end matches TRBJ2-7 better. Germline V gene data show CDR1 as MDHEN and CDR2 as SYDVKM. The CDR3 has 16 amino acids. The chain's CDR3 is CASSLATGTVSYEQYF. In DNA, the CDR3 is TGTGCCAGCAGTTTAGCTACTGGGACAGTCTCCTACGAGCAGTACTTC.

This clone was detected once. This chain links TRBV12-5 with TRBJ2-7, with D maybe TRBD1 (7 bases). V gave up 0 bases and J gave up 0 bases, with 9 bases separating them. CDR1 and CDR2 from the germline V gene are LGHNT and FRNRAP. CDR3 size: 15 residues. CDR3 sequence reads: CASGLVQGGSYEQYF. The CDR3 region has the DNA TGTGCTAGTGGTTTGGTTCAGGGGGGCTCCTACGAGCAGTACTTC.

The J gene is TRBJ2-7, the V gene TRBV18; D is unresolved. Deletions cut 3 bases from V and 2 bases from J, with 17 bases between. CDR1 is KGHSH, CDR2 LQKENI, per germline. The CDR3 has 16 residues. The CDR3 coding sequence is TGTGCCAGCTCACCGGTAGTACGAGGATTCGCCTACGAGCAGTACTTC. Residues: CASSPVVRGFAYEQYF. Combining the CDR3 with reference TRBV18 and TRBJ2-7 gives the whole variable domain NAGVMQNPRHLVRRRGQEARLRCSPMKGHSHVYWYRQLPEEGLKFMVYLQKENIIDESGMPKERFSAEFPKEGPSILRIQQVVRGDSAAYFCASSPVVRGFAYEQYFGPGTRLTVT.

A single count supports this clone. This chain uses TRBV7-2 with TRBJ1-3; 7 bases line up with TRBD1. The ends lost 1 base at V and 0 bases at J; junction bases unmatched: 0. Germline V lookup: CDR1 SGHTA, CDR2 FQGNSA. The CDR3 extends over 15 amino acids. CDR3 amino acids: CASSLDRGSGNTIYF. The CDR3 DNA is TGTGCCAGCAGCTTAGACAGGGGCTCTGGAAACACCATATATTTT.

The chain is built from TRBV14 and TRBJ1-4; D is uncertain. The CDR3 covers 14 residues. Germline V lookup: CDR1 SGHDN, CDR2 FVKESK. The V end lost 1 base, the J end lost 7 bases, and 10 bases lay between the germline ends. The CDR3 here is CASSQVIYGEKLFF. CDR3 in DNA: TGTGCCAGCAGCCAAGTAATATACGGTGAAAAACTGTTTTTT.